This T cell receptor (beta chain) was recovered during a study of read filtering for tumor transcriptome and immune sequencing. About this clonotype itself: At one end, the junction sequence differs from germline, possibly due to a read error.

The CDR3 sequence is 14 residues long. Germline V CDR1 and CDR2: DFQATT, SNEGSKA (reference sequence). Molecular barcoded adaptors covering alpha/delta and beta/gamma chains were used on approximately 400 ng RNA. One entry per CDR3 protein, called by TCRdb with MiXCR from the reads. This table holds 90,000 or so distinct CDR3 sequences, 20% to 25% found once. The origin of this receptor is a donor aged 40 or over with multiple myeloma. This chain joins TRBV20-1 and TRBJ2-3; a possible D gene is TRBD1 (6 bases). Material for sequencing was a population of CD138-negative cells sorted from bone marrow. CDR3 bases: TGCAGTGCACTACAGGGTTCTAGCATAGATACGCAGTATTTT. Translating it yields CSALQGSSIDTQYF.